This T cell receptor (beta chain) stems from a study of sequential checkpoint blockade in melanoma. Treatment given: randomized to nivolumab then ipilimumab (arm A) or the reverse (arm B). Sorted cells were live CD3+CD8+, lacking CD19 and CD56, from PBMCs. Per germline, CDR1 MNHEY and CDR2 SMNVEV (reference sequence). The CDR3 loop spans 13 amino acids. J gave up 4 bases and V 5 bases, and 3 bases lay outside the gene matches. Sequenced by immunoSEQ multiplex PCR; TCRdb stores in-frame clones only, minus some. The sample has 35,000 to 40,000 clones, 86% seen once. V is TRBV27 and J is TRBJ1-1; TRBD1 aligns across 8 bases. The source was CD8+ T cells sorted from blood (inferred from file names), collected from a patient given nivolumab and ipilimumab in sequence. The TCR sequence derives from a human donor with melanoma. The CDR3 loop reads CASSDRGGTEAFF. CDR3 DNA: TGTGCCAGCAGTGACAGGGGTGGCACTGAAGCTTTCTTT.